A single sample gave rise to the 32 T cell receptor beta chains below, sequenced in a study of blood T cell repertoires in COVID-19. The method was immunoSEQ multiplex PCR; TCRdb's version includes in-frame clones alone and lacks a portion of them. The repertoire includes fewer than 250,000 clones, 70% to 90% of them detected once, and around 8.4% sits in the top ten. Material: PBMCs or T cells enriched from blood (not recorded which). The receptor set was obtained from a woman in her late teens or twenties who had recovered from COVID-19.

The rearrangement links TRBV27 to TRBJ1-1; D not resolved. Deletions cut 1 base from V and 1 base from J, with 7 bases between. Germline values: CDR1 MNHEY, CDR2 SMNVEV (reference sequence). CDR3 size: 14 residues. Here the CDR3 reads CASSLYPGNTEAFF. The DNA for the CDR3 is TGTGCCAGCAGTTTATATCCAGGGAACACTGAAGCTTTCTTT.

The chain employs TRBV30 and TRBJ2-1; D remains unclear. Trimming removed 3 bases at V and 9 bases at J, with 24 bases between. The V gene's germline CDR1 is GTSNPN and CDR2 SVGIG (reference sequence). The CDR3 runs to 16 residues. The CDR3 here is CAWSPRRPRASGEQFF. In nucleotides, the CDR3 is TGTGCCTGGAGCCCCCGGCGGCCCCGAGCTAGTGGTGAGCAGTTCTTC.

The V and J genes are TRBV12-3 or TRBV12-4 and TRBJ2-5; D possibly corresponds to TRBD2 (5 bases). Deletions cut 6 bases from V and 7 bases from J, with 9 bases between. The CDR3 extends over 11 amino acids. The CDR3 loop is CASRAGRTQYF. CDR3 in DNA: TGTGCCAGCAGGGCTGGGAGGACCCAGTACTTC.

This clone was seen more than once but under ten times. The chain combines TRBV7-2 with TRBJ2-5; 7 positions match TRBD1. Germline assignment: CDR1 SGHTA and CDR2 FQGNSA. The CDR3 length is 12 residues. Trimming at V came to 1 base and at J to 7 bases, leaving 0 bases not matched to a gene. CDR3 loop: CASSLGTGTQYF. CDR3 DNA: TGTGCCAGCAGCTTAGGGACAGGGACCCAGTACTTC.

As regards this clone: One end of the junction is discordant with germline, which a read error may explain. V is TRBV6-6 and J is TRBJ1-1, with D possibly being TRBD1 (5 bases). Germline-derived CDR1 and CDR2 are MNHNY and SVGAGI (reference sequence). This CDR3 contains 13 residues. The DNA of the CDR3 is TGTGCCAGCAGGTTATCCATAAGGGGTCAGCCCGTTTTT. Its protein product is CASRLSIRGQPVF.

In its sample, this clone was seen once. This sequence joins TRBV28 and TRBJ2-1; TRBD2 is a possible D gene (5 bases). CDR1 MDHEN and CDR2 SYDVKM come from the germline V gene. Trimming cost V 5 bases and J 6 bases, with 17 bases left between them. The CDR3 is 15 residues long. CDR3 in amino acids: CASSPGLLEGNEQFF. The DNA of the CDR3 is TGTGCCAGCAGTCCCGGACTCCTAGAGGGCAATGAGCAGTTCTTC.

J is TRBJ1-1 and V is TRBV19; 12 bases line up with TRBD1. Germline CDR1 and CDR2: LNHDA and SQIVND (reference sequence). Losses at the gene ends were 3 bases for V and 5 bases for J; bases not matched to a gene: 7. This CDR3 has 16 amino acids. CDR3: CASSMGTGGAATEAFF. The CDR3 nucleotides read TGTGCCAGTAGTATGGGGACAGGGGGCGCGGCGACTGAAGCTTTCTTT.

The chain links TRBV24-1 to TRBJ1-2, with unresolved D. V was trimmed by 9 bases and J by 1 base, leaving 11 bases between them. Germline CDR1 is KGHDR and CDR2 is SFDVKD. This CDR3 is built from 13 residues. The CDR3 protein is CATSSPVNYGYTF. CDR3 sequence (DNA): TGTGCCACCTCTAGCCCTGTTAACTATGGCTACACCTTC.

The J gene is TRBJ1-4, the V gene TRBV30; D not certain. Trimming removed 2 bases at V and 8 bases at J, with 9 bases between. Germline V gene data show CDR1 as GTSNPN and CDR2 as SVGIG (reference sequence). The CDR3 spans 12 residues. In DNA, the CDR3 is TGTGCCTGGAGTCTTTCGGGGGAAAAACTGTTTTTT. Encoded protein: CAWSLSGEKLFF. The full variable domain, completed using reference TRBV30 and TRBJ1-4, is SQTIHQWPATLVQPVGSPLSLECTVEGTSNPNLYWYRQAAGRGLQLLFYSVGIGQISSEVPQNLSASRPQDRQFILSSKKLLLSDSGFYLCAWSLSGEKLFFGSGTQLSVL.

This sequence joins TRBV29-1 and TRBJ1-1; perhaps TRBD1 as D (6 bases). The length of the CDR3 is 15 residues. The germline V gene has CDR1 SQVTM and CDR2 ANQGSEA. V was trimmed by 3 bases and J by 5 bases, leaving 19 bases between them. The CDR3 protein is CSVDDQAGGRTEAFF. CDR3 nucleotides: TGCAGCGTTGATGACCAAGCGGGGGGCCGGACTGAAGCTTTCTTT.

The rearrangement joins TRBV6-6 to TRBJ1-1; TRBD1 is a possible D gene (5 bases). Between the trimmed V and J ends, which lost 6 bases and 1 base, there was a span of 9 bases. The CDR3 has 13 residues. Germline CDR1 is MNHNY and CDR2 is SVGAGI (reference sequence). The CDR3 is CASRTQANTEAFF. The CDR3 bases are TGTGCCAGCAGAACACAGGCGAACACTGAAGCTTTCTTT.

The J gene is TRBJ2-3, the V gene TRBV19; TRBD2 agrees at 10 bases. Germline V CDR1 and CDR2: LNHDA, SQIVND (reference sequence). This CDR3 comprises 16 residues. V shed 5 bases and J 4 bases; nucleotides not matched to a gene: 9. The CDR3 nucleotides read TGTGCCAGTAGTCGTGAGGTTCTAGCGGGGGCAGATACGCAGTATTTT. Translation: CASSREVLAGADTQYF.

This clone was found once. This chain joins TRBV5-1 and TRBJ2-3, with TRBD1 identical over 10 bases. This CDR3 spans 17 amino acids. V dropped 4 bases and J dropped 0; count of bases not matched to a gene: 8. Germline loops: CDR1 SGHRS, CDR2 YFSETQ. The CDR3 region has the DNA TGCGCCAGCAGCCCGTGGGACAGGGGATCTAGCACAGATACGCAGTATTTT. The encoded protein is CASSPWDRGSSTDTQYF.

The CDR3 bases are TGTGCCAGCAGCTTTGAGAATGAAAAACTGTTTTTT. Translation: CASSFENEKLFF. The genes are TRBV7-9 and TRBJ1-4; D unclear. V was clipped by 3 bases and J by 5 bases, with 4 bases between them. The CDR3 loop spans 12 amino acids. In germline, CDR1 is SEHNR, CDR2 FQNEAQ (reference sequence).

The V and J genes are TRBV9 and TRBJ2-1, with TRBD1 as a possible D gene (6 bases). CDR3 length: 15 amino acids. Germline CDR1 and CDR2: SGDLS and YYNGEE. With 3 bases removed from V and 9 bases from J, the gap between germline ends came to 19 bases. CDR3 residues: CASSASGTSRGEQFF. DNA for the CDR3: TGTGCCAGCAGCGCCTCCGGGACAAGTCGTGGTGAGCAGTTCTTC.

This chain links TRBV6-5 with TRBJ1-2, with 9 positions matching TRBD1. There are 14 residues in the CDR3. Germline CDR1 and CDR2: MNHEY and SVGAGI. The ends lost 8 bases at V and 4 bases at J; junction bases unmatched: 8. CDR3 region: CASGRDRVFYGYTF. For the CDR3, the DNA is TGTGCCAGCGGGAGGGACAGGGTTTTCTATGGCTACACCTTC.

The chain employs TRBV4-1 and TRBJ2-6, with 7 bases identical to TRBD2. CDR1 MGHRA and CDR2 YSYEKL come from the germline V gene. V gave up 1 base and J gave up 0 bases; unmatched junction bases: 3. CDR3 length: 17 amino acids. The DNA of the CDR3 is TGCGCCAGCAGCCAAGCTTGGGGGGGCTCTGGGGCCAACGTCCTGACTTTC. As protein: CASSQAWGGSGANVLTF.

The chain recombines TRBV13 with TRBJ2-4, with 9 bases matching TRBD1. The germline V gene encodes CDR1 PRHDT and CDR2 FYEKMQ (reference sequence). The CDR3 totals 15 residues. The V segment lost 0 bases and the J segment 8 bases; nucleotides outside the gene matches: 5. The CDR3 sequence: CASSLGDRGGDIQYF. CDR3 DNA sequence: TGTGCCAGCAGCTTAGGGGACAGGGGTGGAGACATTCAGTACTTC.

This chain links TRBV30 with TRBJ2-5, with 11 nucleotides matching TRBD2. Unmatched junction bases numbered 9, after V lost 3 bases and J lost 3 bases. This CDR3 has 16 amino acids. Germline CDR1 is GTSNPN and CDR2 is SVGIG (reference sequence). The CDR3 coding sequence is TGTGCCTGGAGGACCGGACTAGCGGGCGGGAAAGAGACCCAGTACTTC. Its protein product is CAWRTGLAGGKETQYF.

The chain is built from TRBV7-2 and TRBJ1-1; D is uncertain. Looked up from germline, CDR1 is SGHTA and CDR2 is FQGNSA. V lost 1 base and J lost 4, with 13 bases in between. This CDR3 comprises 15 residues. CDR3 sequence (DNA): TGTGCCAGCAGCTTAGGGAGGACGGAAGGCACTGAAGCTTTCTTT. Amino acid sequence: CASSLGRTEGTEAFF.

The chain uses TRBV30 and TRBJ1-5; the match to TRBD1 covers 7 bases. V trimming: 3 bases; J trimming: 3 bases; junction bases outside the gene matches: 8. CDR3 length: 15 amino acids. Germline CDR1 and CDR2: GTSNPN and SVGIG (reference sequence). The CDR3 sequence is CAWSRPGQYNQPQHF. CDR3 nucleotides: TGTGCCTGGAGCCGACCGGGACAGTACAATCAGCCCCAGCATTTT.

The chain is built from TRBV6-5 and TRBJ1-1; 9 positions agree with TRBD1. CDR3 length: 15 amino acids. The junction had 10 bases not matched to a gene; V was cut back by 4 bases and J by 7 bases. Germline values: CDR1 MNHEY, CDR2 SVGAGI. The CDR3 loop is CASSWGQGTPGEAFF. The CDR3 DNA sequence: TGTGCCAGCAGTTGGGGACAGGGCACCCCAGGTGAAGCTTTCTTT.

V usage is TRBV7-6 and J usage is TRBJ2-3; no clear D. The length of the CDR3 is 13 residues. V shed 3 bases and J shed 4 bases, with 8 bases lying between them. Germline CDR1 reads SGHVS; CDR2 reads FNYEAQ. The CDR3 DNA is TGTGCCAGCAGCTTGGGCCGCCCAGATACGCAGTATTTT. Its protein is CASSLGRPDTQYF. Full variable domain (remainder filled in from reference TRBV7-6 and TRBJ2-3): GAGVSQSPRYKVTKRGQDVALRCDPISGHVSLYWYRQALGQGPEFLTYFNYEAQQDKSGLPNDRFSAERPEGSISTLTIQRTEQRDSAMYRCASSLGRPDTQYFGPGTRLTVL.

CDR3 coding DNA: TGTGCCAGAAACTCACAGGGAAACACTGAAGCTTTCTTT. It encodes CARNSQGNTEAFF. V usage is TRBV7-5 and J usage is TRBJ1-1; no check of the table's D call, TRBD1, against the DNA was made. TRBV7-5 is a listed pseudogene. This CDR3 is built from 13 residues.

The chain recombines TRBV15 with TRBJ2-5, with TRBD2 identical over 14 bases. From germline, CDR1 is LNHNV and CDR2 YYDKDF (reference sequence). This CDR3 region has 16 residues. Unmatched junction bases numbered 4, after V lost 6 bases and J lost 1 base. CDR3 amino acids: CATSGTSGRIQETQYF. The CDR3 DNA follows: TGTGCCACCAGTGGGACTAGCGGGAGAATCCAAGAGACCCAGTACTTC.

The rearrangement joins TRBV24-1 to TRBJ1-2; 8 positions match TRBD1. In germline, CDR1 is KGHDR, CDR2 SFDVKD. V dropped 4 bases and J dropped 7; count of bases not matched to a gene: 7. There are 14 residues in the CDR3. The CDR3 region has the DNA TGTGCCACCAGTGACGTCCCCGGGACAGGTGGCTACACCTTC. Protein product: CATSDVPGTGGYTF.

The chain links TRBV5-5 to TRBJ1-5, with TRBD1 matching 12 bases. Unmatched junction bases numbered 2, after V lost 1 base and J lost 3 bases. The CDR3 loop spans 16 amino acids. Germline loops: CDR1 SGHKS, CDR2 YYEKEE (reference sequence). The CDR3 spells CASSLLGQGANQPQHF. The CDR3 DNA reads TGTGCCAGCAGCTTGCTGGGACAGGGGGCCAATCAGCCCCAGCATTTT. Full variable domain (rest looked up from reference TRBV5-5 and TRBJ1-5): DAGVTQSPTHLIKTRGQQVTLRCSPISGHKSVSWYQQVLGQGPQFIFQYYEKEERGRGNFPDRFSARQFPNYSSELNVNALLLGDSALYLCASSLLGQGANQPQHFGDGTRLSIL.

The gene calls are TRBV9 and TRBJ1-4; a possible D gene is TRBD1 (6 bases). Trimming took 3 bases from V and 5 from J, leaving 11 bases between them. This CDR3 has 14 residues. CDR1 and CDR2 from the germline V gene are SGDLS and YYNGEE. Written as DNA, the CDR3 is TGTGCCAGCAGCGGGGGGCAGGGGAATGAAAAACTGTTTTTT. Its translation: CASSGGQGNEKLFF.

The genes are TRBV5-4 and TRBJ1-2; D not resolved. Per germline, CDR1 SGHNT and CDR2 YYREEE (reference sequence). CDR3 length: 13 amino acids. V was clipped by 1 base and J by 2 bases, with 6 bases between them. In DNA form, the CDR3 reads TGTGCCAGCAGCTTGACCCGGAACTATGGCTACACCTTC. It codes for CASSLTRNYGYTF. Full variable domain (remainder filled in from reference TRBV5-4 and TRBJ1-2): ETGVTQSPTHLIKTRGQQVTLRCSSQSGHNTVSWYQQALGQGPQFIFQYYREEENGRGNFPPRFSGLQFPNYSSELNVNALELDDSALYLCASSLTRNYGYTFGSGTRLTVV.

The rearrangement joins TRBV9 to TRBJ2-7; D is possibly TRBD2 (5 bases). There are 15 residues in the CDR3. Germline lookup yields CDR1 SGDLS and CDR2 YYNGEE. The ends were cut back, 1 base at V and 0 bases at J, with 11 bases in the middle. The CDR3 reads CASSVSVDSSYEQYF. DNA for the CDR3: TGTGCCAGCAGCGTATCTGTGGACTCCTCCTACGAGCAGTACTTC.

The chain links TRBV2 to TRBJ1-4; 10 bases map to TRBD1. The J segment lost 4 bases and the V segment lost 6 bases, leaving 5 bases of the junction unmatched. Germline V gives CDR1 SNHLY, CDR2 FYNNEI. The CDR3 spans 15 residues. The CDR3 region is CASRKDRGINEKLFF. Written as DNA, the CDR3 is TGTGCCAGCAGGAAGGACAGGGGGATTAATGAAAAACTGTTTTTT.

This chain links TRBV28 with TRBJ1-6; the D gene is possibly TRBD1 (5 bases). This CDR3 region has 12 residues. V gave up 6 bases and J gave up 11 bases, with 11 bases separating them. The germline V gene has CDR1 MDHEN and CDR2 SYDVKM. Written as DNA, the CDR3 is TGTGCCAGCAGAGACCCAGGGCCACCCCTCCACTTT. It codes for CASRDPGPPLHF.